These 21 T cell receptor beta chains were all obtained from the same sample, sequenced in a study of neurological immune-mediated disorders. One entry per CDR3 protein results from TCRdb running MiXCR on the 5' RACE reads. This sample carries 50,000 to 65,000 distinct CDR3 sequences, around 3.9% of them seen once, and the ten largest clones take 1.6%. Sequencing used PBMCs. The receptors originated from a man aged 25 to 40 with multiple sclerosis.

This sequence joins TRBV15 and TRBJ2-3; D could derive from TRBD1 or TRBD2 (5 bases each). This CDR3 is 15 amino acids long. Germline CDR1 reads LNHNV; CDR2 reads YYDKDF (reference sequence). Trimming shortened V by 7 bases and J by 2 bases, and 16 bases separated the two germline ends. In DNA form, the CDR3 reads TGTGCCACCAACAAAGGGGACGGTTACACAGATACGCAGTATTTT. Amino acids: CATNKGDGYTDTQYF.

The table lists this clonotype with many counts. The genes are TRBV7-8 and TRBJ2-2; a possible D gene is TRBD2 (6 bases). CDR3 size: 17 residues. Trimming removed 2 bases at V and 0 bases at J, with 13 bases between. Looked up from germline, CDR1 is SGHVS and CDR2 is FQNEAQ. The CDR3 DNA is TGTGCCAGCAGCTTAAAGTATAGCGGAGCGAACACCGGGGAGCTGTTTTTT. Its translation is CASSLKYSGANTGELFF.

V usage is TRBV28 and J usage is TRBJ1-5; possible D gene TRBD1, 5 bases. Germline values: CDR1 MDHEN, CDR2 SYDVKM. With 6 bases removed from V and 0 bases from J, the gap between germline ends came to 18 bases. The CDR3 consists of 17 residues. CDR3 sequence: CASSTGGVGFSNQPQHF. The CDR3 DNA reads TGTGCCAGCAGCACTGGGGGGGTTGGGTTTAGCAATCAGCCCCAGCATTTT. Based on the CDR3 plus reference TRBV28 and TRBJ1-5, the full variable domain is DVKVTQSSRYLVKRTGEKVFLECVQDMDHENMFWYRQDPGLGLRLIYFSYDVKMKEKGDIPEGYSVSREKKERFSLILESASTNQTSMYLCASSTGGVGFSNQPQHFGDGTRLSIL.

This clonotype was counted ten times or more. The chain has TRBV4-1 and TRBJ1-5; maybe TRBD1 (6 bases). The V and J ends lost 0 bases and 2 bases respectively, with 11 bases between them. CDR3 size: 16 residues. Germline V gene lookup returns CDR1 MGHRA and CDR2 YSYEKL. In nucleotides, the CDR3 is TGCGCCAGCAGCCAAGATTCAGGGGCTCGCAATCAGCCCCAGCATTTT. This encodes CASSQDSGARNQPQHF.

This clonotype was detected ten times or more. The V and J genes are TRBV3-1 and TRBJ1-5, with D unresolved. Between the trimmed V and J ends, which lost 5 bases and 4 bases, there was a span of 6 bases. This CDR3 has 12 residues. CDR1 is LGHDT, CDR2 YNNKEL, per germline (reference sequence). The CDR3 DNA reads TGTGCCAGCAGCTTTCAGAATCAGCCCCAGCATTTT. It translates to CASSFQNQPQHF.

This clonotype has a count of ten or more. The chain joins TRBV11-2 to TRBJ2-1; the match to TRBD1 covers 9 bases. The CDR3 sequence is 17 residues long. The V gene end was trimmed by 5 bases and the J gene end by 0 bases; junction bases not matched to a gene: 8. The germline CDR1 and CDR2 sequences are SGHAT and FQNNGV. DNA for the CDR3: TGTGCCAGCAGCCAGCGCGACAGGGGGATCTCCTACAATGAGCAGTTCTTC. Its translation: CASSQRDRGISYNEQFF.

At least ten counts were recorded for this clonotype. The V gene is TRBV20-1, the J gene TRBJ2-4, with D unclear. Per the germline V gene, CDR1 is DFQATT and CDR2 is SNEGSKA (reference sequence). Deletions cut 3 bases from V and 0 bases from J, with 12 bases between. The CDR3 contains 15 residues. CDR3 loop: CSASRLNIAKNIQYF. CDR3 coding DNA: TGCAGTGCTAGTCGGCTGAATATAGCCAAAAACATTCAGTACTTC.

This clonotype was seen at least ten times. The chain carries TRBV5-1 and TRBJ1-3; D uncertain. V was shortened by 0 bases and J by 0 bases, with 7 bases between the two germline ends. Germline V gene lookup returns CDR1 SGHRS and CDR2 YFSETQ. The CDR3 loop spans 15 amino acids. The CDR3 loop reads CASSLDASSGNTIYF. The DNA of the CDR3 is TGCGCCAGCAGCTTGGATGCTAGCTCTGGAAACACCATATATTTT.

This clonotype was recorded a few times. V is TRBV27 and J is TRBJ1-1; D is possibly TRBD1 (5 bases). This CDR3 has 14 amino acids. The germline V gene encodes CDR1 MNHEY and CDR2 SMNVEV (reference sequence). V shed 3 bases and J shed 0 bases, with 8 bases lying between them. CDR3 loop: CASSFTGVNTEAFF. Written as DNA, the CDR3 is TGTGCCAGCAGTTTCACGGGGGTGAACACTGAAGCTTTCTTT.

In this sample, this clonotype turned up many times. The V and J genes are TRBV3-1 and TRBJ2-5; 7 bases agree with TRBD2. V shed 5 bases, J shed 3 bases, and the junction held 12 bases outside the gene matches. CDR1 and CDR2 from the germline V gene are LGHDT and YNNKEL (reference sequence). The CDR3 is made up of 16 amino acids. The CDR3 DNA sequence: TGTGCCAGCAGCTCGATCAGACTAGCTTCTGAAGAGACCCAGTACTTC. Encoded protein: CASSSIRLASEETQYF.

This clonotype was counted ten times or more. The CDR3 spells CASSVGQGPFTGELFF. As DNA, the CDR3 is TGTGCCAGCAGCGTTGGGCAGGGGCCATTCACCGGGGAGCTGTTTTTT. V gene TRBV9 combines with J gene TRBJ2-2; D might be TRBD1 (6 bases). Germline CDR1 SGDLS, CDR2 YYNGEE. The ends were cut back, 2 bases at V and 4 bases at J, with 15 bases in the middle. The CDR3 extends over 16 amino acids.

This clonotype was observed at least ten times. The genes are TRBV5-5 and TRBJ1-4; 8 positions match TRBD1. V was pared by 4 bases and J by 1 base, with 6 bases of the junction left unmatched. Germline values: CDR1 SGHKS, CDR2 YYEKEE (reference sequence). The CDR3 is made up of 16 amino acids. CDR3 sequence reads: CASSRQGRGTNEKLFF. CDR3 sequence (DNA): TGTGCCAGCAGCCGACAGGGGCGGGGAACTAATGAAAAACTGTTTTTT.

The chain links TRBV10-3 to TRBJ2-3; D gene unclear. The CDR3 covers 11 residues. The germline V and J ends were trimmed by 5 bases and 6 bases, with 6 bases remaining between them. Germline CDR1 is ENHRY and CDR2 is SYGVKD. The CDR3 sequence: CAISLKDTQYF. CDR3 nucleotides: TGTGCCATCAGTTTAAAGGATACGCAGTATTTT.

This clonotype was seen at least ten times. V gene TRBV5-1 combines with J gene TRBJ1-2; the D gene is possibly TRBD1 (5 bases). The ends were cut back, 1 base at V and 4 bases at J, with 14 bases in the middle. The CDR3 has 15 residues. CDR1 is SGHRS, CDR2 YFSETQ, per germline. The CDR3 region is CASSLSMRGSYGYTF. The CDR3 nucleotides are TGCGCCAGCAGCTTGTCAATGAGGGGTTCCTATGGCTACACCTTC.

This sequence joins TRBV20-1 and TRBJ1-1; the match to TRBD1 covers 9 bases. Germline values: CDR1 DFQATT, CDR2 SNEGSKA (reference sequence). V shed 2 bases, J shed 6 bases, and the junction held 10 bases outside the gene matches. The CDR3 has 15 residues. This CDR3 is CSARPTTGGRAEAFF. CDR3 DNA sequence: TGCAGTGCTAGACCAACTACAGGGGGCCGTGCTGAAGCTTTCTTT.

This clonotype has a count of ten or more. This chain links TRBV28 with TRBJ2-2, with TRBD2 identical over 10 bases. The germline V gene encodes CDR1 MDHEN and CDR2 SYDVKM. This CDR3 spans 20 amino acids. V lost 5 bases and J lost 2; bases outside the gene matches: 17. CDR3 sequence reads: CASSPLWWLAGDFNTGELFF. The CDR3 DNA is TGTGCCAGCAGTCCCCTATGGTGGCTAGCGGGAGACTTCAACACCGGGGAGCTGTTTTTT.

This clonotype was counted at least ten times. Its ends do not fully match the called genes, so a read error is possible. CDR3 loop: CASSFAASPLNF. CDR3 bases: TGTGCCAGCAGTTTTGCGGCTTCACCCCTCAACTTT. The V gene is TRBV12-3 or TRBV12-4, the J gene TRBJ1-6; D uncertain. The CDR3 runs to 12 residues.

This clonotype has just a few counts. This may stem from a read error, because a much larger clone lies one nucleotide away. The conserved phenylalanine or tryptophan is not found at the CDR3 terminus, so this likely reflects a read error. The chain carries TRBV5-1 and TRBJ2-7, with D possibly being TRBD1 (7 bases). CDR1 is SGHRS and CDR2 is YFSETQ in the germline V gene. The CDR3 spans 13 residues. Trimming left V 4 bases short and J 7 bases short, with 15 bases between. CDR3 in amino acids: CASSPGGTEEQYI. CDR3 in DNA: TGCGCCAGCAGCCCAGGGGGGACGGAAGAGCAGTACATC.

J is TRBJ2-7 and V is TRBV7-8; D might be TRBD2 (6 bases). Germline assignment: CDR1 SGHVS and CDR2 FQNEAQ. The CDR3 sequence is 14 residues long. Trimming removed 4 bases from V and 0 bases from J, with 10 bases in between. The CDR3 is CASSSREASYEQYF. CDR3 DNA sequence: TGTGCCAGCAGCTCGCGGGAAGCCTCCTACGAGCAGTACTTC. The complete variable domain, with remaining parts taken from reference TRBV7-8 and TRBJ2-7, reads GAGVSQSPRYKVAKRGQDVALRCDPISGHVSLFWYQQALGQGPEFLTYFQNEAQLDKSGLPSDRFFAERPEGSVSTLKIQRTQQEDSAVYLCASSSREASYEQYFGPGTRLTVT.

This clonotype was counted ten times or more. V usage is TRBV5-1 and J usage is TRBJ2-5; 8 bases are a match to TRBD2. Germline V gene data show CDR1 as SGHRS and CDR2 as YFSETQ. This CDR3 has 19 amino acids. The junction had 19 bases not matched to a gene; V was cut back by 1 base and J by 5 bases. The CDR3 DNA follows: TGCGCCAGCAGCTTGCGAGTGGCGGGAGGAGGAGTTAAGAGGGAGACCCAGTACTTC. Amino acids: CASSLRVAGGGVKRETQYF.

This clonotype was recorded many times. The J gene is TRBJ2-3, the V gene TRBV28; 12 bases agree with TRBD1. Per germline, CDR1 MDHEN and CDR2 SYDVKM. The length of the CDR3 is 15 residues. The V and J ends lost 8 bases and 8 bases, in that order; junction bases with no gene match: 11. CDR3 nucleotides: TGTGCCAGCCGGGGACAGGGGGCGAGGCGGGGTACGCAGTATTTT. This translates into CASRGQGARRGTQYF.